Below, 15 T cell receptor beta chains from the same sample are listed, as sequenced in a study of cytomegalovirus exposure and HLA in healthy donors. The study ran its PCR with 60 Vbeta and 13 Jbeta primers. Generated by immunoSEQ multiplex PCR, the TCRdb table keeps only in-frame clones and is missing some. The profile shows fewer than 120,000 clones, roughly 86% of them singletons. Input material: PBMCs. The receptors shown here come from a middle-aged man in good health and CMV-seronegative.

The chain uses TRBV7-6 and TRBJ2-7, with TRBD1 matching 7 bases. The CDR3 extends over 18 amino acids. J was trimmed by 3 bases and V by 8 bases; bases with no gene match: 22. Per the germline V gene, CDR1 is SGHVS and CDR2 is FNYEAQ. CDR3 nucleotide sequence: TGTGCCAGCTCCCTCGGCCTCCCGTGGGACAGCCTTGGCTACGAGCAGTACTTC. This codes for CASSLGLPWDSLGYEQYF.

The chain joins TRBV6-5 to TRBJ1-2, with 7 bases that match TRBD1. The length of the CDR3 is 13 residues. V gave up 4 bases and J gave up 7 bases; unmatched junction bases: 6. The V gene's germline CDR1 is MNHEY and CDR2 SVGAGI. CDR3 coding DNA: TGTGCCAGCAGTTTCGACAGGGTCGCTGGCTACACCTTC. It encodes CASSFDRVAGYTF.

This chain connects TRBV19 to TRBJ1-2; D uncertain. Trimming shortened V by 5 bases and J by 4 bases, and 20 bases separated the two germline ends. The germline gives CDR1 LNHDA, CDR2 SQIVND (reference sequence). There are 16 residues in the CDR3. CDR3 sequence (DNA): TGTGCCAGTAGTGCCCAGCCGTCAGGCACTGGCTATGGCTACACCTTC. It is translated as CASSAQPSGTGYGYTF.

V and J are TRBV11-1 and TRBJ1-1; TRBD1 matches 9 bases. After removal of 5 bases from V and 4 bases from J, the junction contained 8 bases not matched to a gene. The CDR3 is made up of 15 amino acids. Germline CDR1 and CDR2: SGHAT and FQDESV (reference sequence). The CDR3 DNA reads as TGTGCCAGCAGCGAGGGGACAGGGAGGGGCACTGAAGCTTTCTTT. This gives the protein CASSEGTGRGTEAFF.

The chain joins TRBV19 to TRBJ1-6; 9 bases match TRBD1. Trimming removed 5 bases from V and 8 bases from J; junction bases left unmatched: 7. CDR1 is LNHDA, CDR2 SQIVND, per germline (reference sequence). CDR3 length equals 15 residues. The CDR3 DNA follows: TGTGCCAGTAGTGTGGACAGGGGCCCCTATTCACCCCTCCACTTT. Translated, it gives CASSVDRGPYSPLHF.

To note about this clone: The identical CDR3 is also encoded by other nucleotide sequences in the sample. The chain employs TRBV5-1 and TRBJ1-5, with a possible D match to TRBD1 (6 bases). The V end lost 0 bases, the J end lost 4 bases, and 11 bases lay between the germline ends. The CDR3 totals 15 residues. Germline V CDR1 and CDR2: SGHRS, YFSETQ. CDR3 sequence: CASSLEGTGNQPQHF. CDR3 nucleotides: TGCGCCAGCAGCTTGGAGGGAACAGGGAATCAGCCCCAGCATTTT.

In DNA, the CDR3 is TGCGCCAGCAGCTTGGCTCTGGGGACAAGCAATGAGCAGTTCTTC. Residues: CASSLALGTSNEQFF. The J gene is TRBJ2-1, the V gene TRBV5-1, with a possible D match to TRBD1 (6 bases). CDR3 length: 15 residues. The V gene lost 0 bases and the J gene lost 6 bases, with 13 bases spanning the gap. Germline CDR1 SGHRS, CDR2 YFSETQ.

The chain is built from TRBV5-1 and TRBJ2-1; possible D gene TRBD2, 6 bases. V was pared by 0 bases and J by 0 bases, with 10 bases between. This CDR3 spans 16 amino acids. Per germline, CDR1 SGHRS and CDR2 YFSETQ. The CDR3 nucleotides are TGCGCCAGCAGCTTGGGGGGCGGGACCTCCTACAATGAGCAGTTCTTC. It translates to CASSLGGGTSYNEQFF.

V gene TRBV6-5 combines with J gene TRBJ2-7, with 12 bases matching TRBD2. The CDR3 sequence is 15 residues long. The V gene's germline CDR1 is MNHEY and CDR2 SVGAGI. V lost 5 bases, J lost 2 bases, and 4 bases stayed unmatched. The CDR3, as DNA: TGTGCCAGCAGTCCCTCTAGCGGGGGGGCCTACGAGCAGTACTTC. Encoded protein: CASSPSSGGAYEQYF.

The V gene is TRBV14, the J gene TRBJ2-5; the D gene is possibly TRBD2 (5 bases). This CDR3 is 14 amino acids long. V was pared by 0 bases and J by 5 bases, with 10 bases between. Germline values: CDR1 SGHDN, CDR2 FVKESK. The CDR3 DNA sequence: TGTGCCAGCAGCCAAGACGAGGGATGGGAGACCCAGTACTTC. This translates into CASSQDEGWETQYF.

The chain employs TRBV9 and TRBJ1-3, with TRBD1 matching over 7 bases. The CDR3 has 16 amino acids. Trimming took 3 bases from V and 0 from J; bases not matched to a gene: 6. Germline-derived CDR1 and CDR2 are SGDLS and YYNGEE. The CDR3 nucleotides are TGTGCCAGCAGCGCAGGGGGACAGAGCTCTGGAAACACCATATATTTT. Translated, it gives CASSAGGQSSGNTIYF.

For this clone: Other DNA sequences in this sample translate to the same CDR3. The chain's CDR3 is CAWSGQLNQPQHF. The DNA for the CDR3 is TGTGCCTGGAGTGGACAGCTTAATCAGCCCCAGCATTTT. The chain carries TRBV30 and TRBJ1-5; a weak D match, TRBD1 (5 bases). This CDR3 region has 13 residues. Germline loops: CDR1 GTSNPN, CDR2 SVGIG (reference sequence). With 1 base removed from V and 4 bases from J, the gap between germline ends came to 8 bases.

The J gene is TRBJ2-6, the V gene TRBV30; 8 bases are a match to TRBD1. Germline CDR1 reads GTSNPN; CDR2 reads SVGIG (reference sequence). The CDR3 loop spans 17 amino acids. Losses at the gene ends were 2 bases for V and 4 bases for J; bases not matched to a gene: 10. The CDR3 protein is CAWSLGQGIAGANVLTF. The CDR3 DNA reads TGTGCCTGGAGTCTAGGACAGGGAATTGCGGGGGCCAACGTCCTGACTTTC.

The sample holds a few counts of this clone. V and J are TRBV11-2 and TRBJ2-6, with D unclear. In germline, CDR1 is SGHAT, CDR2 FQNNGV. CDR3 length equals 13 residues. With 6 bases removed from V and 2 bases from J, the gap between germline ends came to 5 bases. CDR3 protein: CASRPTGANVLTF. DNA for the CDR3: TGTGCCAGCAGGCCTACTGGGGCCAACGTCCTGACTTTC.

The count of this clone is one. This chain connects TRBV30 to TRBJ1-1; a possible D gene is TRBD1 (6 bases). The ends were cut back, 0 bases at V and 1 base at J, with 12 bases in the middle. This CDR3 contains 15 residues. Germline V gene data show CDR1 as GTSNPN and CDR2 as SVGIG (reference sequence). The CDR3 bases are TGTGCCTGGAGTGTAATGGCAGGGGAGAACACTGAAGCTTTCTTT. It encodes CAWSVMAGENTEAFF.